Each of the 2 T cell receptor beta chains below was sequenced from the same sample in a study of cytomegalovirus exposure and HLA in healthy donors. This PCR relied on a set of 60 Vbeta primers and 13 Jbeta primers. Sequencing used immunoSEQ multiplex PCR; TCRdb keeps in-frame clones, though not all of them. This sample has approximately 110,000 clones, with 60% to 80% found just once. What was sequenced was PBMCs. The receptors here all came from a middle-aged woman in good health and CMV-seropositive.

The chain couples TRBV5-6 to TRBJ2-1, with a tentative D call TRBD1 (6 bases). V was cut by 7 bases and J by 7 bases, with 21 bases left in between. Germline CDR1 is SGHDT and CDR2 is YYEEEE. This CDR3 is 15 amino acids long. The CDR3 sequence: CASHRFWGQGNEQFF. DNA of the CDR3: TGTGCCAGCCATCGGTTTTGGGGGCAGGGAAATGAGCAGTTCTTC.

The rearrangement joins TRBV7-3 to TRBJ2-1; D is uncertain. V was clipped by 5 bases and J by 2 bases, with 13 bases between them. The CDR3 totals 15 residues. Germline lookup yields CDR1 SGHTA and CDR2 FQGTGA. CDR3: CASSQQPPPYNEQFF. The CDR3 coding sequence is TGTGCCAGCAGCCAACAACCGCCCCCCTACAATGAGCAGTTCTTC.